One and the same sample provided the 27 T cell receptor beta chains below, sequenced in a study of blood T cell repertoires in COVID-19. TCRdb's table, derived via immunoSEQ multiplex PCR, lists solely in-frame clones and lacks some. The table has some 150,000 clones, about 83% seen once. The sample taken for sequencing was peripheral blood. These receptors were taken from a human donor in a cohort sampled during active COVID-19.

The chain joins TRBV5-1 to TRBJ1-1, with 8 bases lining up with TRBD1. The V gene's germline CDR1 is SGHRS and CDR2 YFSETQ. The CDR3 has 14 residues. The V and J ends lost 4 bases and 0 bases, in that order; junction bases with no gene match: 2. This CDR3 reads CASSQTGVNTEAFF. The DNA for the CDR3 is TGCGCCAGCAGCCAGACAGGGGTGAACACTGAAGCTTTCTTT.

This clone has a single count. The junction and the germline gene differ at one end; a read error may be behind it. V is TRBV9 and J is TRBJ2-1; 11 bases match TRBD2. The CDR3 covers 13 residues. Germline CDR1 is SGDLS and CDR2 is YYNGEE. Here the CDR3 DNA reads TGTGCCAGTAGCGGGAGGGCCAGAGGTGAGCAGTTCTTC. This encodes CASSGRARGEQFF.

The chain couples TRBV5-8 to TRBJ1-4; 9 bases line up with TRBD1. With 5 bases clipped from V and 7 bases from J, the junction kept 6 bases outside the gene matches. CDR1 is SGHTS, CDR2 YDEGEE, per germline. This CDR3 has 14 residues. The CDR3 loop is CASSRDREGEKLFF. CDR3 bases: TGTGCCAGCAGTCGGGACAGGGAGGGTGAAAAACTGTTTTTT.

The chain joins TRBV14 to TRBJ1-1; D might be TRBD1 (5 bases). Trimming left V 4 bases short and J 3 bases short, with 12 bases between. The CDR3 sequence is 14 residues long. Germline V gives CDR1 SGHDN, CDR2 FVKESK. The CDR3 region is CASSLQVTYTEAFF. CDR3 nucleotides: TGTGCCAGCAGCCTACAGGTCACATACACTGAAGCTTTCTTT.

This chain uses TRBV18 with TRBJ1-1, with D uncertain. V gave up 6 bases and J gave up 10 bases, with 18 bases separating them. This CDR3 has 13 residues. CDR1 is KGHSH and CDR2 is LQKENI in the germline V gene. In DNA, the CDR3 is TGTGCCAGCTCCAACCGGACTCCCAAGAGAGCTTTCTTT. Protein product: CASSNRTPKRAFF.

This chain joins TRBV10-3 and TRBJ2-2, with 11 bases lining up with TRBD1. V was clipped by 10 bases and J by 6 bases; unmatched bases: 13. This CDR3 is built from 16 residues. The V gene's germline CDR1 is ENHRY and CDR2 SYGVKD. Written as DNA, the CDR3 is TGTGCCACCAAGTTCGGGGACAGGGGGTATTCCGGGGAGCTGTTTTTT. Protein: CATKFGDRGYSGELFF.

This clone appeared once. The V call is TRBV13, the J call TRBJ2-1; D is perhaps TRBD1 (5 bases). Germline loops: CDR1 PRHDT, CDR2 FYEKMQ (reference sequence). CDR3 length: 13 residues. The germline V and J ends were trimmed by 4 bases and 9 bases, with 13 bases remaining between them. Here the CDR3 reads CASSSRVLGEQFF. The CDR3 coding sequence is TGTGCCAGCAGCTCCAGGGTTTTGGGTGAGCAGTTCTTC.

This clone was detected a few times. The J gene is TRBJ2-7, the V gene TRBV5-1, with 8 positions matching TRBD2. This CDR3 contains 15 residues. The V and J ends lost 5 bases and 3 bases, in that order; junction bases with no gene match: 10. Germline V CDR1 and CDR2: SGHRS, YFSETQ. In DNA, the CDR3 is TGCGCCAGCAGGGGGGGGCTAGCGGGTCTCTACGAGCAGTACTTC. Its translation: CASRGGLAGLYEQYF. Full variable domain (rest looked up from reference TRBV5-1 and TRBJ2-7): KAGVTQTPRYLIKTRGQQVTLSCSPISGHRSVSWYQQTPGQGLQFLFEYFSETQRNKGNFPGRFSGRQFSNSRSEMNVSTLELGDSALYLCASRGGLAGLYEQYFGPGTRLTVT.

This clone came up a few times. V is TRBV5-8 and J is TRBJ2-1; the D is unclear. This CDR3 has 14 residues. The V end lost 4 bases, the J end lost 7 bases, and 15 bases lay between the germline ends. The germline gives CDR1 SGHTS, CDR2 YDEGEE. The CDR3 coding sequence is TGTGCCAGCAGCCGGTCTTTGGTTCGAAATGAGCAGTTCTTC. Amino acids: CASSRSLVRNEQFF.

The V gene is TRBV28, the J gene TRBJ1-3, with TRBD1 as a possible D gene (5 bases). Germline lookup yields CDR1 MDHEN and CDR2 SYDVKM. V lost 3 bases to trimming and J lost 1 base, with 13 bases between them. This CDR3 region has 16 residues. CDR3 coding DNA: TGTGCCAGCAGTTTCGCTGGGCAGGGTTCTGGAAACACCATATATTTT. Translating gives CASSFAGQGSGNTIYF.

This clone was seen just once. V usage is TRBV29-1 and J usage is TRBJ1-2; 8 bases line up with TRBD1. This CDR3 is 14 amino acids long. Germline V lookup: CDR1 SQVTM, CDR2 ANQGSEA. V was pared by 6 bases and J by 0 bases, with 6 bases of the junction left unmatched. CDR3 in amino acids: CSVQDREPNYGYTF. Here the CDR3 DNA reads TGCAGCGTCCAGGACAGGGAACCTAACTATGGCTACACCTTC.

The V gene is TRBV5-1, the J gene TRBJ1-2; 7 bases agree with TRBD1. The CDR3 contains 14 residues. V dropped 0 bases and J dropped 6; count of bases not matched to a gene: 5. Germline values: CDR1 SGHRS, CDR2 YFSETQ. Written as DNA, the CDR3 is TGCGCCAGCAGCTTGGAGAAGGGGGCAGATGGCTACACCTTC. Translation gives CASSLEKGADGYTF.

The rearrangement uses TRBV28 and TRBJ1-2; D perhaps matches TRBD1 (6 bases). V shed 2 bases and J shed 8 bases, with 21 bases lying between them. The V gene's germline CDR1 is MDHEN and CDR2 SYDVKM. The CDR3 is 16 amino acids. The CDR3 sequence is CASSLVTQAQGTGYTF. The CDR3 DNA sequence: TGTGCCAGCAGTTTAGTTACCCAAGCACAGGGCACGGGCTACACCTTC.

In this sample, this clone turned up a few times. Here the CDR3 reads CATVTTGTGYNYGYTF. In nucleotides, the CDR3 is TGTGCCACCGTAACAACCGGGACAGGATATAACTATGGCTACACCTTC. V usage is TRBV27 and J usage is TRBJ1-2; 8 positions match TRBD1. CDR3 length: 16 amino acids. V was pared by 10 bases and J by 1 base, with 14 bases of the junction left unmatched. Germline CDR1 is MNHEY and CDR2 is SMNVEV (reference sequence).

This chain connects TRBV19 to TRBJ2-2; TRBD2 aligns across 7 bases. J was trimmed by 4 bases and V by 4 bases; bases with no gene match: 6. Germline V gene sequence: CDR1 LNHDA, CDR2 SQIVND (reference sequence). This CDR3 comprises 15 residues. The CDR3, as DNA: TGTGCCAGTAGTACTGGGACTATACGCACCGGGGAGCTGTTTTTT. Translation gives CASSTGTIRTGELFF.

This clone was observed a single time. The rearrangement uses TRBV5-1 and TRBJ1-2; 8 nucleotides align to TRBD1. Germline values: CDR1 SGHRS, CDR2 YFSETQ. V dropped 0 bases and J dropped 3; count of bases not matched to a gene: 7. This CDR3 is 16 amino acids long. The DNA for the CDR3 is TGCGCCAGCAGCTTGGATGGGCAGGGGGCATACTATGGCTACACCTTC. It yields the protein CASSLDGQGAYYGYTF.

The V gene is TRBV13, the J gene TRBJ2-7; tentative D call: TRBD2 (5 bases). The CDR3 length is 17 residues. Germline V gene sequence: CDR1 PRHDT, CDR2 FYEKMQ (reference sequence). Trimming stripped 3 bases from V and 3 bases from J, with 21 bases between. The CDR3 reads CASSFWRGSNLNYEQYF. The DNA for the CDR3 is TGTGCCAGCAGCTTTTGGCGCGGGTCAAATCTTAACTACGAGCAGTACTTC. Based on the CDR3 plus reference TRBV13 and TRBJ2-7, the full variable domain is AAGVIQSPRHLIKEKRETATLKCYPIPRHDTVYWYQQGPGQDPQFLISFYEKMQSDKGSIPDRFSAQQFSDYHSELNMSSLELGDSALYFCASSFWRGSNLNYEQYFGPGTRLTVT.

This chain links TRBV11-1 with TRBJ2-7, with TRBD1 as a possible D gene (5 bases). The CDR3 sequence is 15 residues long. The germline V gene has CDR1 SGHAT and CDR2 FQDESV (reference sequence). Trimming pared 4 bases from V and 3 bases from J, leaving 16 bases between. CDR3 region: CASSSRATANYEQYF. The CDR3 DNA follows: TGTGCCAGCAGCTCCCGGGCGACAGCCAACTACGAGCAGTACTTC.

This clone was counted between two and nine times. This chain joins TRBV5-4 and TRBJ2-7, with 11 nucleotides matching TRBD1. Germline lookup yields CDR1 SGHNT and CDR2 YYREEE (reference sequence). This CDR3 has 14 residues. V gave up 4 bases and J gave up 4 bases; unmatched junction bases: 4. CDR3 loop: CASSEDRGLYEQYF. The CDR3 bases are TGTGCCAGCAGCGAGGACAGGGGGCTGTACGAGCAGTACTTC.

This chain connects TRBV5-1 to TRBJ1-4; D uncertain. With 0 bases removed from V and 3 bases from J, the gap between germline ends came to 6 bases. The CDR3 has 14 residues. Germline V gives CDR1 SGHRS, CDR2 YFSETQ. The CDR3 DNA sequence: TGCGCCAGCAGCTTGGCCACAGCTAATGAAAAACTGTTTTTT. Amino acid sequence: CASSLATANEKLFF.

The chain combines TRBV6-5 with TRBJ1-2; 10 nucleotides match TRBD1. The CDR3 runs to 13 residues. The germline V gene has CDR1 MNHEY and CDR2 SVGAGI. J gave up 7 bases and V 2 bases, and 1 base lay outside the gene matches. The DNA of the CDR3 is TGTGCCAGCAGTTACCGGACAGGGGGTGGCTACACCTTC. It encodes CASSYRTGGGYTF.

This clone occurred once. V is TRBV30 and J is TRBJ1-5; 7 bases map to TRBD1. This CDR3 comprises 13 residues. CDR1 and CDR2 (germline): GTSNPN, SVGIG (reference sequence). V trimming: 5 bases; J trimming: 0 bases; junction bases outside the gene matches: 1. CDR3 sequence: CAWGTDSNQPQHF. In nucleotides, the CDR3 is TGTGCCTGGGGGACAGATAGCAATCAGCCCCAGCATTTT.

The chain is built from TRBV18 and TRBJ1-2; TRBD1 might be the D (5 bases). The CDR3 is 15 residues long. CDR1 KGHSH and CDR2 LQKENI come from the germline V gene. Between the trimmed V and J ends, which lost 2 bases and 6 bases, there was a span of 16 bases. CDR3: CASSPAQALRDGYTF. The CDR3, as DNA: TGTGCCAGCTCACCAGCCCAGGCACTCAGGGATGGCTACACCTTC.

The rearrangement uses TRBV5-4 and TRBJ2-3; a possible D gene is TRBD2 (6 bases). V lost 0 bases, J lost 3 bases, and 14 bases lay in between. This CDR3 has 16 amino acids. CDR1 and CDR2 (germline): SGHNT, YYREEE (reference sequence). In DNA form, the CDR3 reads TGTGCCAGCAGCTTGGCCCCTAGCGATTGGACAGATACGCAGTATTTT. Translation: CASSLAPSDWTDTQYF.

This clone was seen a few times. This chain links TRBV1 with TRBJ2-7; the D segment call TRBD2 is taken from the table without a DNA check. TRBV1 counts as a pseudogene. There are 18 residues in the CDR3. The CDR3 spells CTSSQERPRGGYSYEQYF. The CDR3, as DNA: TGCACCAGCAGCCAAGAAAGACCAAGGGGGGGCTACTCCTACGAGCAGTACTTC.

The chain uses TRBV15 and TRBJ2-7, with 9 bases lining up with TRBD2. With V trimmed by 5 bases and J by 6 bases, 17 bases remained unmatched. The V gene's germline CDR1 is LNHNV and CDR2 YYDKDF (reference sequence). The CDR3 totals 17 residues. The CDR3 sequence is CATSLGGLAGALLEQYF. CDR3 nucleotides: TGTGCCACCAGCTTAGGGGGGTTAGCGGGAGCTTTACTCGAGCAGTACTTC.

V usage is TRBV7-9 and J usage is TRBJ1-2; TRBD1 might be the D (6 bases). The CDR3 is 14 amino acids. V lost 4 bases and J 8 bases, leaving 17 bases between the germline ends. Germline V gene data show CDR1 as SEHNR and CDR2 as FQNEAQ (reference sequence). CDR3: CASSSEGGMAGYTF. In DNA, the CDR3 is TGTGCCAGCAGCTCCGAGGGGGGGATGGCGGGCTACACCTTC.